This record covers a single T cell receptor beta chain. It was into CD45RA+ naive and CD45RA-negative memory subsets that the CD4+ cells were split. These data belong to a study of shared clonotypes between healthy human individuals. Study context: The study used three CD4 naive, three CD4 memory, two CD8 naive and one CD8 memory plate per donor.

The germline CDR1 and CDR2 sequences are MDHEN and SYDVKM. The V gene end was trimmed by 5 bases and the J gene end by 6 bases; junction bases not matched to a gene: 6. The CDR3 sequence is 14 residues long. Produced via immunoSEQ multiplex PCR; TCRdb's table is partial and in-frame only. This sample carries 1,400,000 or so clones, 97% to 99% of them seen once, and the ten largest clones take about 0.34%. The receptor was derived from a man aged 25-45 years in good health. The sequencing sample was made of naive CD4+ T cells sorted from blood. Sample subset: CD45RA+ positively selected. This sequence joins TRBV28 and TRBJ2-1; 8 bases line up with TRBD2. The CDR3, as DNA: TGTGCCAGCAGTCAGCGGGAGCTTATCAATGAGCAGTTCTTC. Amino acids: CASSQRELINEQFF.